The 8 T cell receptor beta chains reported below all come from one sample, sequenced in a study of shared clonotypes between healthy human individuals. Sequencing was performed with immunoSEQ multiplex PCR; in TCRdb, only in-frame clones are kept and a portion is missing. The table lists approximately 1.1 million clones, approximately 78% of them singletons. The sample was memory CD4+ T cells from PBMCs. Subset specified: CD45RA-negative fraction. The receptors originated from a man between 18 and 29 years old in good health. Some clones in this sample may be carry-over from other donors' samples.

This clone has only one observation. This sample includes further DNA sequences coding for the same CDR3. The genes are TRBV11-2 and TRBJ2-1; D uncertain. The CDR3 totals 13 residues. Trimming pared 3 bases from V and 0 bases from J, leaving 3 bases between. The germline V gene encodes CDR1 SGHAT and CDR2 FQNNGV. As DNA, the CDR3 is TGTGCCAGCAGCTTGGCCTCCTACAATGAGCAGTTCTTC. Its protein product is CASSLASYNEQFF.

The chain recombines TRBV7-3 with TRBJ2-1; possibly TRBD1 for D (5 bases). This CDR3 has 13 amino acids. V was trimmed by 8 bases and J by 0 bases, leaving 8 bases between them. Germline lookup yields CDR1 SGHTA and CDR2 FQGTGA. The chain's CDR3 is CASADSSYNEQFF. The CDR3 nucleotides read TGTGCCAGCGCCGACAGCTCCTACAATGAGCAGTTCTTC.

Only one count was recorded for this clone. The gene calls are TRBV6-1 and TRBJ2-2; a possible D gene is TRBD2 (6 bases). Germline assignment: CDR1 MNHNS and CDR2 SASEGT. This CDR3 spans 15 amino acids. V gave up 7 bases and J gave up 2 bases, with 14 bases separating them. Here the CDR3 reads CASTRKTRNTGELFF. Written as DNA, the CDR3 is TGTGCCAGCACAAGGAAGACTAGAAACACCGGGGAGCTGTTTTTT.

The chain uses TRBV7-3 and TRBJ2-1; D uncertain. The CDR3 spans 15 residues. Germline V CDR1 and CDR2: SGHTA, FQGTGA. Trimming pared 3 bases from V and 8 bases from J, leaving 17 bases between. The CDR3 bases are TGTGCCAGCAGCTTCCCAGGATCGGGTGTAGATGAGCAGTTCTTC. Its protein product is CASSFPGSGVDEQFF. Supplemented by reference TRBV7-3 and TRBJ2-1, the full variable domain reads GAGVSQTPSNKVTEKGKYVELRCDPISGHTALYWYRQSLGQGPEFLIYFQGTGAADDSGLPNDRFFAVRPEGSVSTLKIQRTERGDSAVYLCASSFPGSGVDEQFFGPGTRLTVL.

The chain employs TRBV5-1 and TRBJ2-7; D unresolved. In germline, CDR1 is SGHRS, CDR2 YFSETQ. Trimming shortened V by 4 bases and J by 2 bases, and 19 bases separated the two germline ends. This CDR3 has 16 amino acids. The CDR3 DNA reads as TGCGCCAGCAGCCTGACCCGGGCCATTCTCCCCTACGAGCAGTACTTC. This sequence encodes CASSLTRAILPYEQYF.

The CDR3: CASSRQRSYNEQFF. The CDR3 DNA sequence: TGTGCCAGTAGTAGGCAGAGGTCCTACAATGAGCAGTTCTTC. This sequence joins TRBV19 and TRBJ2-1, with D uncertain. CDR3 length equals 14 residues. Trimming left V 4 bases short and J 1 base short, with 8 bases between. From germline, CDR1 is LNHDA and CDR2 SQIVND (reference sequence). Looking up the rest from reference TRBV19 and TRBJ2-1 gives the full variable domain: DGGITQSPKYLFRKEGQNVTLSCEQNLNHDAMYWYRQDPGQGLRLIYYSQIVNDFQKGDIAEGYSVSREKKESFPLTVTSAQKNPTAFYLCASSRQRSYNEQFFGPGTRLTVL.

The genes are TRBV10-1 and TRBJ2-3, with D possibly matching TRBD1 (6 bases). Deletions cut 0 bases from V and 7 bases from J, with 8 bases between. The CDR3 length is 13 residues. Germline V gives CDR1 WNHNN, CDR2 SYGVQD (reference sequence). The DNA for the CDR3 is TGCGCCAGCAGTGAGTCTCAGGGGAATACGCAGTATTTT. Protein: CASSESQGNTQYF.

The chain couples TRBV5-1 to TRBJ1-3, with a tentative D call TRBD1 (5 bases). V was cut by 1 base and J by 2 bases, with 10 bases left in between. The CDR3 contains 15 residues. Per the germline V gene, CDR1 is SGHRS and CDR2 is YFSETQ. CDR3 sequence (DNA): TGCGCCAGCAGCTTGATGGGGGAGACTGGAAACACCATATATTTT. Translation: CASSLMGETGNTIYF.